The 18 T cell receptor beta chains listed next were all sequenced from one sample in a study of spatial heterogeneity in lung cancer. Time point described: sample taken at primary tumor resection. TCRdb reprocessed the 5' RACE reads via MiXCR and lists one record per CDR3 protein. The sample carries about 92,000 distinct CDR3 sequences, over 9.5% recorded once. This material consisted of PBMCs, taken at surgery. These receptors came from a male donor with early-stage non-small cell lung cancer.

The chain recombines TRBV15 with TRBJ1-4; 7 positions match TRBD1. V lost 5 bases, J lost 4 bases, and 7 bases stayed unmatched. The CDR3 runs to 15 residues. Germline loops: CDR1 LNHNV, CDR2 YYDKDF (reference sequence). CDR3 coding DNA: TGTGCCACCAGCCCGGGACAGACATATAATGAAAAACTGTTTTTT. It translates to CATSPGQTYNEKLFF.

This clonotype has more than one count but fewer than ten. In nucleotides, the CDR3 is TGTGCCAGCAGCGTAGTGGGGACAAGCTACGAGCAGTACTTC. Amino acids: CASSVVGTSYEQYF. This chain joins TRBV9 and TRBJ2-7, with D perhaps TRBD1 (6 bases). Between the trimmed V and J ends, which lost 0 bases and 3 bases, there was a span of 10 bases. This CDR3 region has 14 residues. Germline CDR1 reads SGDLS; CDR2 reads YYNGEE. Filled out from reference TRBV9 and TRBJ2-7, the complete variable domain reads DSGVTQTPKHLITATGQRVTLRCSPRSGDLSVYWYQQSLDQGLQFLIQYYNGEERAKGNILERFSAQQFPDLHSELNLSSLELGDSALYFCASSVVGTSYEQYFGPGTRLTVT.

The table lists this clonotype with many counts. The chain carries TRBV27 and TRBJ2-7; D is uncertain. The CDR3 is made up of 14 amino acids. The V gene's germline CDR1 is MNHEY and CDR2 SMNVEV (reference sequence). V shed 0 bases and J shed 6 bases, with 12 bases lying between them. This CDR3 reads CASSLSTTPREQYF. DNA of the CDR3: TGTGCCAGCAGTTTATCGACCACCCCTCGCGAGCAGTACTTC.

The chain recombines TRBV29-1 with TRBJ2-5, with D unclear. The germline V and J ends were trimmed by 3 bases and 0 bases, with 11 bases remaining between them. The CDR3 is 14 residues long. CDR1 and CDR2 from the germline V gene are SQVTM and ANQGSEA. The CDR3 DNA reads as TGCAGCGTTGATACGTATGGCTACCAAGAGACCCAGTACTTC. Residues: CSVDTYGYQETQYF.

By share of the sample, this clonotype is medium-sized. The CDR3 DNA is TGCAGTGCTAGTCCTTACGGGTCGAGCGGGAGGGCCGGTGAGCAGTTCTTC. Its translation is CSASPYGSSGRAGEQFF. The V gene is TRBV20-1, the J gene TRBJ2-1; 10 bases agree with TRBD2. Looked up from germline, CDR1 is DFQATT and CDR2 is SNEGSKA (reference sequence). The CDR3 is made up of 17 amino acids. The trim removed 3 bases at V and 9 bases at J, leaving 17 bases unmatched.

This clonotype was seen a handful of times. As DNA, the CDR3 is TGTGCCAGCAGTAACCACAGGAACACTGAAGCTTTCTTT. It codes for CASSNHRNTEAFF. The V gene is TRBV28, the J gene TRBJ1-1; no clear D. Germline CDR1 is MDHEN and CDR2 is SYDVKM. The CDR3 spans 13 residues. Trimming cost V 5 bases and J 1 base, with 8 bases left between them.

This chain links TRBV7-2 with TRBJ2-1; D tentatively fits TRBD1 or TRBD2 (6 bases each). With 3 bases removed from V and 10 bases from J, the gap between germline ends came to 13 bases. The CDR3 totals 13 residues. Germline V gives CDR1 SGHTA, CDR2 FQGNSA. CDR3 nucleotides: TGTGCCAGCAGCTTCCCGGGGGCGGCAGAGCAGTTCTTC. Its protein is CASSFPGAAEQFF.

This clonotype was picked up a small number of times. The chain employs TRBV5-1 and TRBJ2-3; TRBD2 might be the D (6 bases). Trimming removed 0 bases from V and 0 bases from J, with 11 bases in between. CDR1 and CDR2 from the germline V gene are SGHRS and YFSETQ. The CDR3 is 16 amino acids. In DNA form, the CDR3 reads TGCGCCAGCAGCTTGGTTGCGGGATCTAGCACAGATACGCAGTATTTT. This sequence encodes CASSLVAGSSTDTQYF.

The V call is TRBV24-1, the J call TRBJ2-5; D remains ambiguous. CDR3 size: 12 residues. V dropped 5 bases and J dropped 5 bases, with 8 bases sitting between them. The V gene's germline CDR1 is KGHDR and CDR2 SFDVKD. The CDR3 is CATSAGSETQYF. CDR3 in DNA: TGTGCCACCAGTGCCGGTAGTGAGACCCAGTACTTC.

This chain links TRBV7-2 with TRBJ1-2, with 9 bases identical to TRBD1. The CDR3 sequence is 15 residues long. Trimming removed 5 bases from V and 8 bases from J; junction bases left unmatched: 12. CDR1 is SGHTA, CDR2 FQGNSA, per germline. CDR3 sequence reads: CASSRVGQGRQGYTF. DNA of the CDR3: TGTGCCAGCAGCCGAGTGGGACAGGGACGGCAGGGCTACACCTTC.

V gene TRBV6-2 or TRBV6-3 combines with J gene TRBJ2-1; 7 bases fit TRBD2. Germline V gives CDR1 MNHEY, CDR2 SVGEGT. Trimming removed 2 bases from V and 8 bases from J; junction bases left unmatched: 15. CDR3 size: 17 residues. In DNA, the CDR3 is TGTGCCAGCAGTTACCTACCTCTTGGCGGGAGCGAGGATGAGCAGTTCTTC. As protein: CASSYLPLGGSEDEQFF.

The chain employs TRBV10-3 and TRBJ2-7; possible D gene TRBD1, 5 bases. The CDR3 runs 12 residues. Germline V gene data show CDR1 as ENHRY and CDR2 as SYGVKD. V lost 4 bases and J 4 bases, leaving 8 bases between the germline ends. The CDR3 spells CAISARAYEQYF. The CDR3 coding sequence is TGTGCCATCAGTGCCAGGGCTTACGAGCAGTACTTC.

This clonotype was seen a few times. V is TRBV9 and J is TRBJ1-6; 7 positions match TRBD1. Germline trimming cut 3 bases from V and 7 bases from J; bases unmatched to any gene: 7. The CDR3 is made up of 15 amino acids. The germline V gene encodes CDR1 SGDLS and CDR2 YYNGEE. The CDR3 nucleotides are TGTGCCAGCAGCGATACGACAGGGCGCAATTCACCCCTCCACTTT. This encodes CASSDTTGRNSPLHF.

This chain joins TRBV12-3 or TRBV12-4 and TRBJ2-7; TRBD2 matches 11 bases. Trimming took 3 bases from V and 3 from J; bases not matched to a gene: 4. The CDR3 totals 15 residues. CDR3 in amino acids: CASSFSTSGNYEQYF. The CDR3 region has the DNA TGTGCCAGCAGTTTTTCGACTAGCGGGAACTACGAGCAGTACTTC.

The rearrangement joins TRBV7-3 to TRBJ2-1, with D possibly called TRBD1 or TRBD2 (6 bases each). The CDR3 runs 14 residues. V gave up 1 base and J gave up 6 bases, with 10 bases separating them. CDR1 and CDR2 (germline): SGHTA, FQGTGA. For the CDR3, the DNA is TGTGCCAGCAGCTTAAGGGGGGCCGGCAATGAGCAGTTCTTC. As protein: CASSLRGAGNEQFF.

The chain has TRBV5-5 and TRBJ1-5; 9 nucleotides line up with TRBD1. V dropped 4 bases and J dropped 4; count of bases not matched to a gene: 3. The germline V gene has CDR1 SGHKS and CDR2 YYEKEE (reference sequence). The CDR3 has 14 residues. DNA for the CDR3: TGTGCCAGCAGCAGGACAGGGGTTAATCAGCCCCAGCATTTT. Translated, it gives CASSRTGVNQPQHF.

The rearrangement links TRBV20-1 to TRBJ2-7; the match to TRBD2 covers 7 bases. The J segment lost 1 base and the V segment lost 3 bases, leaving 3 bases of the junction unmatched. Per germline, CDR1 DFQATT and CDR2 SNEGSKA (reference sequence). This CDR3 is 13 amino acids long. The CDR3 loop reads CSASSGGSYEQYF. CDR3 coding DNA: TGCAGTGCTAGTTCGGGGGGTTCCTACGAGCAGTACTTC.

Only one count was recorded for this clonotype. V is TRBV28 and J is TRBJ1-6, with D unclear. CDR3 size: 14 residues. In germline, CDR1 is MDHEN, CDR2 SYDVKM. V lost 6 bases and J lost 0, with 6 bases in between. The CDR3 coding sequence is TGTGCCAGCAGGTCGGACTCCTATAATTCACCCCTCCACTTT. Protein: CASRSDSYNSPLHF.